What follows are 21 T cell receptor beta chains derived from one specimen sequenced in a study of cytomegalovirus exposure and HLA in healthy donors. PCR was performed using 60 Vbeta and 13 Jbeta primers. Libraries were prepared by immunoSEQ multiplex PCR; TCRdb keeps only in-frame clonotypes and omits some of them. The table includes about 140,000 clones, 75% to 80% detected once. Sequencing was carried out using PBMCs. Receptors originate from a female donor in good health and CMV-seronegative.

This clone was found a few times. The chain uses TRBV19 and TRBJ2-2; D is unresolved. The CDR3 has 16 amino acids. V shed 7 bases and J shed 3 bases, with 18 bases lying between them. Germline-derived CDR1 and CDR2 are LNHDA and SQIVND (reference sequence). The CDR3 reads CASTRRGSTDTGELFF. CDR3 sequence (DNA): TGTGCCAGTACACGGAGAGGATCGACGGACACCGGGGAGCTGTTTTTT. Complete variable domain (other parts from reference TRBV19 and TRBJ2-2): DGGITQSPKYLFRKEGQNVTLSCEQNLNHDAMYWYRQDPGQGLRLIYYSQIVNDFQKGDIAEGYSVSREKKESFPLTVTSAQKNPTAFYLCASTRRGSTDTGELFFGEGSRLTVL.

The chain carries TRBV18 and TRBJ2-3, with D perhaps TRBD2 (5 bases). Trimming stripped 3 bases from V and 5 bases from J, with 9 bases between. Germline lookup yields CDR1 KGHSH and CDR2 LQKENI. The CDR3 totals 13 residues. CDR3 residues: CASSPGLEDTQYF. The DNA of the CDR3 is TGTGCCAGCTCACCCGGACTGGAAGATACGCAGTATTTT. The full variable domain, with the rest looked up from reference TRBV18 and TRBJ2-3, is NAGVMQNPRHLVRRRGQEARLRCSPMKGHSHVYWYRQLPEEGLKFMVYLQKENIIDESGMPKERFSAEFPKEGPSILRIQQVVRGDSAAYFCASSPGLEDTQYFGPGTRLTVL.

This clone was counted a few times. Other DNA sequences in this sample translate to the same CDR3. The V call is TRBV27, the J call TRBJ1-5; D gene ambiguous. Per germline, CDR1 MNHEY and CDR2 SMNVEV (reference sequence). This CDR3 has 13 amino acids. The V gene lost 2 bases and the J gene lost 4 bases, with 6 bases spanning the gap. CDR3 loop: CASSLRGNQPQHF. The CDR3 nucleotides are TGTGCCAGCAGTTTACGGGGAAATCAGCCCCAGCATTTT.

In regard to this clone: An end of the junction differs from the germline gene, which may be a read error. V is TRBV6-1 and J is TRBJ1-1, with D perhaps matching TRBD1 (5 bases). CDR1 and CDR2 from the germline V gene are MNHNS and SASEGT. The CDR3 extends over 13 amino acids. CDR3 in amino acids: CTSSGAEYTEAFF. The CDR3 nucleotides are TGTACCAGCAGTGGGGCAGAGTACACTGAAGCTTTCTTT.

J is TRBJ1-5 and V is TRBV28, with 9 bases identical to TRBD1. The V gene's germline CDR1 is MDHEN and CDR2 SYDVKM. This CDR3 region has 16 residues. With 7 bases clipped from V and 4 bases from J, the junction kept 11 bases outside the gene matches. The CDR3 region is CASIRSQGALNQPQHF. For the CDR3, the DNA is TGTGCCAGCATCCGGTCACAGGGGGCCTTAAATCAGCCCCAGCATTTT.

This sequence joins TRBV7-9 and TRBJ1-2; D not certain. V lost 5 bases, J lost 2 bases, and 6 bases lay in between. In germline, CDR1 is SEHNR, CDR2 FQNEAQ (reference sequence). The CDR3 consists of 12 residues. The CDR3 DNA reads TGTGCCAGCAGCCCGGGGAACTATGGCTACACCTTC. Translating it yields CASSPGNYGYTF. The whole variable domain, remainder taken from reference TRBV7-9 and TRBJ1-2, is DTGVSQNPRHKITKRGQNVTFRCDPISEHNRLYWYRQTLGQGPEFLTYFQNEAQLEKSRLLSDRFSAERPKGSFSTLEIQRTEQGDSAMYLCASSPGNYGYTFGSGTRLTVV.

The chain joins TRBV18 to TRBJ2-5, with 10 bases identical to TRBD1. Germline V CDR1 and CDR2: KGHSH, LQKENI. The CDR3 is made up of 16 amino acids. The V segment lost 0 bases and the J segment 3 bases; nucleotides outside the gene matches: 4. The CDR3 is CASSPPVGQGEETQYF. The CDR3 DNA sequence: TGTGCCAGCTCACCACCGGTTGGACAGGGGGAAGAGACCCAGTACTTC. Looking up the rest from reference TRBV18 and TRBJ2-5 gives the full variable domain: NAGVMQNPRHLVRRRGQEARLRCSPMKGHSHVYWYRQLPEEGLKFMVYLQKENIIDESGMPKERFSAEFPKEGPSILRIQQVVRGDSAAYFCASSPPVGQGEETQYFGPGTRLLVL.

This clone was detected once. The V call is TRBV5-1, the J call TRBJ2-5; TRBD1 agrees at 7 bases. This CDR3 contains 15 residues. V lost 3 bases and J lost 0; bases outside the gene matches: 5. Germline CDR1 SGHRS, CDR2 YFSETQ. CDR3 bases: TGCGCCAGCAGCTCTGGGACAGACTACCAAGAGACCCAGTACTTC. The encoded protein is CASSSGTDYQETQYF.

This clone was detected only a few times. This chain connects TRBV29-1 to TRBJ1-1; no clear D gene. Germline CDR1 reads SQVTM; CDR2 reads ANQGSEA. The CDR3 has 15 residues. Trimming cost V 4 bases and J 1 base, with 16 bases left between them. The CDR3 coding sequence is TGCAGCGTTGGGCCCTCCCGGGTGAAGAACACTGAAGCTTTCTTT. This sequence encodes CSVGPSRVKNTEAFF.

V gene TRBV7-8 combines with J gene TRBJ2-7, with TRBD1 matching over 8 bases. The CDR3 runs 14 residues. With 5 bases clipped from V and 6 bases from J, the junction kept 9 bases outside the gene matches. CDR1 and CDR2 (germline): SGHVS, FQNEAQ. The CDR3 loop reads CASSRPRGQGEQYF. CDR3 in DNA: TGTGCCAGCAGCCGTCCGAGAGGACAGGGCGAGCAGTACTTC.

The genes are TRBV5-4 and TRBJ2-1; D may be TRBD1 (6 bases). Germline-derived CDR1 and CDR2 are SGHNT and YYREEE (reference sequence). The CDR3 is made up of 15 amino acids. V lost 1 base to trimming and J lost 6 bases, with 14 bases between them. The CDR3 coding sequence is TGTGCCAGCAGCTTGTCTTCACAGGGCGGCAATGAGCAGTTCTTC. Protein: CASSLSSQGGNEQFF.

The chain employs TRBV23-1 and TRBJ1-2, with 8 nucleotides matching TRBD1. TRBV23-1 counts as an open reading frame of uncertain function. The CDR3 covers 14 residues. Germline trimming cut 7 bases from V and 7 bases from J; bases unmatched to any gene: 11. CDR3 sequence (DNA): TGCGCCAGCATCTCAAACGGGACAGGATGTGGCTACACCTTC. Translating it yields CASISNGTGCGYTF.

The chain is built from TRBV18 and TRBJ2-7; D uncertain. The CDR3 loop spans 12 amino acids. Between the trimmed V and J ends, which lost 3 bases and 3 bases, there was a span of 6 bases. CDR1 is KGHSH, CDR2 LQKENI, per germline. The CDR3, as DNA: TGTGCCAGCTCACCGGCAGTCTACGAGCAGTACTTC. Translation gives CASSPAVYEQYF.

The rearrangement uses TRBV5-1 and TRBJ2-7; 15 bases agree with TRBD2. After removal of 4 bases from V and 3 bases from J, the junction contained 8 bases not matched to a gene. Germline V gives CDR1 SGHRS, CDR2 YFSETQ. The CDR3 contains 17 residues. CDR3 amino acids: CASSAGTSGRIIYEQYF. In nucleotides, the CDR3 is TGCGCCAGCAGCGCAGGGACTAGCGGGAGGATTATCTACGAGCAGTACTTC. The full variable domain, its missing parts supplied by reference TRBV5-1 and TRBJ2-7, is KAGVTQTPRYLIKTRGQQVTLSCSPISGHRSVSWYQQTPGQGLQFLFEYFSETQRNKGNFPGRFSGRQFSNSRSEMNVSTLELGDSALYLCASSAGTSGRIIYEQYFGPGTRLTVT.

The chain has TRBV30 and TRBJ1-4, with D unclear. This CDR3 has 12 amino acids. Germline V gives CDR1 GTSNPN, CDR2 SVGIG (reference sequence). The ends were cut back, 5 bases at V and 12 bases at J, with 16 bases in the middle. CDR3 amino acids: CAWGSLRVELFF. The CDR3 DNA sequence: TGTGCCTGGGGGAGCCTTAGGGTGGAACTGTTTTTT. The variable domain in full, with the rest retrieved from reference TRBV30 and TRBJ1-4, is SQTIHQWPATLVQPVGSPLSLECTVEGTSNPNLYWYRQAAGRGLQLLFYSVGIGQISSEVPQNLSASRPQDRQFILSSKKLLLSDSGFYLCAWGSLRVELFFGSGTQLSVL.

The chain recombines TRBV18 with TRBJ1-4, with 10 bases aligning to TRBD1. The CDR3 length is 14 residues. Germline CDR1 is KGHSH and CDR2 is LQKENI. V trimming: 3 bases; J trimming: 7 bases; junction bases outside the gene matches: 2. CDR3 DNA sequence: TGTGCCAGCTCACCCGACAGGGGGCCTGAAAAACTGTTTTTT. It codes for CASSPDRGPEKLFF.

The sample holds one count of this clone. The V gene is TRBV6-1, the J gene TRBJ1-4; a possible D gene is TRBD1 (5 bases). Trimming took off 2 bases at V and 5 bases at J, with 15 bases between the two ends. Germline CDR1 is MNHNS and CDR2 is SASEGT. This CDR3 is 16 amino acids long. CDR3 nucleotide sequence: TGTGCCAGCAGTGAACCACGGGGACTCGGAAATGAAAAACTGTTTTTT. Protein product: CASSEPRGLGNEKLFF.

The chain uses TRBV10-2 and TRBJ1-5; D remains unclear. Trimming took off 7 bases at V and 6 bases at J, with 13 bases between the two ends. This CDR3 has 13 amino acids. Per germline, CDR1 WSHSY and CDR2 SAAADI. CDR3 amino acids: CASIEGHGQPQHF. CDR3 DNA sequence: TGCGCCAGCATAGAGGGCCACGGTCAGCCCCAGCATTTT.

In DNA, the CDR3 is TGTGCCAGCAGTTTATTCCAGAACACTGAAGCTTTCTTT. Translating it yields CASSLFQNTEAFF. This chain links TRBV27 with TRBJ1-1; no firm D call. CDR3 length: 13 residues. Germline V gene sequence: CDR1 MNHEY, CDR2 SMNVEV (reference sequence). Deletions cut 1 base from V and 1 base from J, with 4 bases between.

This clone was counted between two and nine times. The chain employs TRBV11-2 and TRBJ1-1; no clear D gene. The CDR3 contains 11 residues. V gave up 5 bases and J gave up 5 bases, with 6 bases separating them. CDR1 is SGHAT and CDR2 is FQNNGV in the germline V gene. CDR3 loop: CASSRSTEAFF. The CDR3 bases are TGTGCCAGCAGCCGGTCGACTGAAGCTTTCTTT.

The V and J genes are TRBV18 and TRBJ2-1; 9 bases align to TRBD2. Per germline, CDR1 KGHSH and CDR2 LQKENI. J was trimmed by 7 bases and V by 1 base; bases with no gene match: 2. This CDR3 region has 14 residues. CDR3 region: CASSPLAGENEQFF. The CDR3 DNA follows: TGTGCCAGCTCACCACTAGCGGGGGAGAATGAGCAGTTCTTC.